The clone carrying this T cell receptor (beta chain) has a count of ten or more. This specimen belongs to a study of shared clonotypes between healthy human individuals. Libraries were prepared by immunoSEQ multiplex PCR; TCRdb keeps only in-frame clonotypes and omits some of them. The table includes 450,000 to 600,000 clones, 75% to 85% detected once. This CDR3 spans 13 amino acids. Germline V gives CDR1 SNHLY, CDR2 FYNNEI. V gave up 4 bases and J gave up 5 bases, with 11 bases separating them. The TCR was taken from a woman aged 40 to 50 in good health. Some clones in this sample may be carry-over from other donors' samples. Specimen: PBMCs. The chain joins TRBV2 to TRBJ1-2; D is unresolved. This CDR3 is CASSADGIYGYTF. CDR3 coding DNA: TGTGCCAGCAGTGCCGACGGGATTTATGGCTACACCTTC.